The 25 T cell receptor beta chains reported below all come from one sample, sequenced in a study of blood T cell repertoires in COVID-19. TCRdb keeps only in-frame clones here, not all; method: immunoSEQ multiplex PCR. The data hold about 170,000 clones, with 85% observed a single time. Sequencing was performed on peripheral blood. These receptors all stem from a woman aged 80 or over with COVID-19, enrolled during active disease.

This clone was observed a single time. This chain links TRBV4-1 with TRBJ1-2; 7 nucleotides align to TRBD1. Germline assignment: CDR1 MGHRA and CDR2 YSYEKL. V shed 1 base, J shed 8 bases, and the junction held 10 bases outside the gene matches. The CDR3 runs 15 residues. The CDR3 loop is CASSQATTGDWGYTF. CDR3 DNA: TGCGCCAGCAGCCAAGCAACAACAGGGGATTGGGGCTACACCTTC.

V is TRBV12-3 or TRBV12-4 and J is TRBJ1-1, with D hard to call. Trimming removed 6 bases at V and 11 bases at J, with 16 bases between. The CDR3 consists of 12 residues. The CDR3 sequence: CASSLAGKEAFF. Written as DNA, the CDR3 is TGTGCCAGCAGCCTCGCCGGGAAGGAGGCTTTCTTT.

The chain uses TRBV12-5 and TRBJ2-5; a weak D match, TRBD2 (5 bases). The germline gives CDR1 LGHNT, CDR2 FRNRAP. Trimming removed 3 bases from V and 3 bases from J, with 8 bases in between. This CDR3 is built from 13 residues. The CDR3: CASGLSGEETQYF. For the CDR3, the DNA is TGTGCTAGTGGTTTAAGCGGAGAAGAGACCCAGTACTTC.

This clone was counted once. The V call is TRBV5-1, the J call TRBJ2-7; possible D gene TRBD2, 6 bases. Deletions cut 0 bases from V and 7 bases from J, with 14 bases between. CDR3 size: 14 residues. Germline lookup yields CDR1 SGHRS and CDR2 YFSETQ. The CDR3 loop reads CASSLDQVGGEQYF. In nucleotides, the CDR3 is TGCGCCAGCAGCTTGGACCAGGTCGGAGGGGAGCAGTACTTC.

This chain connects TRBV7-3 to TRBJ2-1; TRBD2 might be the D (5 bases). Trimming pared 6 bases from V and 5 bases from J, leaving 11 bases between. This CDR3 spans 13 amino acids. Germline CDR1 reads SGHTA; CDR2 reads FQGTGA. In DNA, the CDR3 is TGTGCCAGCAGGTTGGACGGGAACAATGAGCAGTTCTTC. It encodes CASRLDGNNEQFF.

This clone has only a few counts. This chain uses TRBV21-1 with TRBJ1-2; the table gives TRBD1 as D, unverified against the DNA. TRBV21-1 is given as a pseudogene. This CDR3 is built from 15 residues. CDR3 sequence reads: CASPRTGEANYGYTF. CDR3 sequence (DNA): TGTGCCAGCCCCCGAACAGGGGAAGCTAACTATGGCTACACCTTC.

The V and J genes are TRBV5-4 and TRBJ1-1; D is perhaps TRBD1 (6 bases). V was pared by 1 base and J by 1 base, with 11 bases between. The germline V gene encodes CDR1 SGHNT and CDR2 YYREEE (reference sequence). CDR3 length: 15 residues. CDR3 coding DNA: TGTGCCAGCAGCTTGCAGGGAGGGGGGAACACTGAAGCTTTCTTT. It is translated as CASSLQGGGNTEAFF.

This sequence joins TRBV15 and TRBJ1-5; possibly TRBD1 for D (5 bases). The germline CDR1 and CDR2 sequences are LNHNV and YYDKDF (reference sequence). V was clipped by 4 bases and J by 6 bases, with 7 bases between them. The CDR3 runs 12 residues. CDR3 loop: CATSKGAQPQHF. The CDR3 DNA reads TGTGCCACCAGCAAAGGGGCTCAGCCCCAGCATTTT.

The chain recombines TRBV3-1 (or the pseudogene TRBV3-2) with TRBJ2-7, with D possibly TRBD2 on 6 matching bases. The CDR3 runs 16 residues. CDR1 is LGHDT, CDR2 YNNKEL, per germline (reference sequence). The V end lost 1 base, the J end lost 3 bases, and 16 bases lay between the germline ends. The CDR3 DNA is TGTGCCAGCAGCCAAGGGATGCCAGGTAGCGGCTACGAGCAGTACTTC. It encodes CASSQGMPGSGYEQYF.

As to this clone: Different DNA sequences within this sample yield the same CDR3. This chain joins TRBV12-3 or TRBV12-4 and TRBJ1-2, with D uncertain. Deletions cut 0 bases from V and 5 bases from J, with 7 bases between. The length of the CDR3 is 13 residues. CDR3 in amino acids: CASSLAGEYGYTF. DNA of the CDR3: TGTGCCAGCAGTTTAGCGGGCGAATATGGCTACACCTTC.

V usage is TRBV15 and J usage is TRBJ1-4, with D maybe TRBD1 (5 bases). V dropped 3 bases and J dropped 7 bases, with 12 bases sitting between them. The CDR3 is 14 residues long. Germline loops: CDR1 LNHNV, CDR2 YYDKDF (reference sequence). CDR3 sequence reads: CATSRTARVEKLFF. The CDR3 DNA reads TGTGCCACCAGCAGGACAGCCCGCGTTGAAAAACTGTTTTTT.

About this clone itself: One end of the junction fails to match germline, which may point to a read error. The V gene is TRBV12-5, the J gene TRBJ2-7, with a tentative D call TRBD1 (6 bases). CDR3 length: 13 residues. The germline V gene has CDR1 LGHNT and CDR2 FRNRAP. Here the CDR3 reads CASGLGGTPKGTF. The CDR3 DNA sequence: TGTGCTAGTGGTTTGGGGGGGACACCCAAGGGAACCTTC. The entire variable domain, with the rest obtained from reference TRBV12-5 and TRBJ2-7, is as follows: DARVTQTPRHKVTEMGQEVTMRCQPILGHNTVFWYRQTMMQGLELLAYFRNRAPLDDSGMPKDRFSAEMPDATLATLKIQPSEPRDSAVYFCASGLGGTPKGTFGPGTRLTVT.

The chain links TRBV7-9 to TRBJ1-1, with 9 bases that match TRBD1. V lost 1 base, J lost 6 bases, and 6 bases stayed unmatched. From germline, CDR1 is SEHNR and CDR2 FQNEAQ (reference sequence). CDR3 length: 15 amino acids. The CDR3 is CASSLDGQGPPEAFF. The CDR3, as DNA: TGTGCCAGCAGCTTAGACGGACAGGGGCCGCCTGAAGCTTTCTTT.

V gene TRBV2 combines with J gene TRBJ1-6; D is perhaps TRBD1 (5 bases). CDR1 and CDR2 (germline): SNHLY, FYNNEI. The CDR3 runs 12 residues. With 7 bases removed from V and 9 bases from J, the gap between germline ends came to 10 bases. The CDR3 bases are TGTGCCAGCATCAGGGAAGTTTCACCCCTCCACTTT. The encoded protein is CASIREVSPLHF.

This sequence joins TRBV2 and TRBJ2-7; 7 nucleotides align to TRBD2. The germline V gene has CDR1 SNHLY and CDR2 FYNNEI. CDR3 length: 14 amino acids. J gave up 4 bases and V 1 base, and 4 bases lay outside the gene matches. The CDR3 is CASSEERGLYEQYF. CDR3 nucleotides: TGTGCCAGCAGTGAAGAGCGGGGTCTGTACGAGCAGTACTTC.

The rearrangement links TRBV12-3 or TRBV12-4 to TRBJ2-1; D is perhaps TRBD1 (5 bases). With 0 bases removed from V and 9 bases from J, the gap between germline ends came to 9 bases. This CDR3 is built from 13 residues. CDR3 sequence (DNA): TGTGCCAGCAGTTTAGCGCCCAGGGTTGAGCAGTTCTTC. Translated: CASSLAPRVEQFF.

In regard to this clone: Additional DNA sequences in this sample encode the identical CDR3. The chain carries TRBV18 and TRBJ1-1; D is perhaps TRBD1 (5 bases). Per the germline V gene, CDR1 is KGHSH and CDR2 is LQKENI. Trimming took off 2 bases at V and 3 bases at J, with 7 bases between the two ends. The CDR3 is made up of 13 amino acids. CDR3 sequence: CASSPGGDTEAFF. CDR3 DNA sequence: TGTGCCAGCTCACCAGGGGGGGACACTGAAGCTTTCTTT. The full variable domain, in which reference TRBV18 and TRBJ1-1 provide the parts outside the CDR3, is NAGVMQNPRHLVRRRGQEARLRCSPMKGHSHVYWYRQLPEEGLKFMVYLQKENIIDESGMPKERFSAEFPKEGPSILRIQQVVRGDSAAYFCASSPGGDTEAFFGQGTRLTVV.

J is TRBJ2-2 and V is TRBV3-1 (or the pseudogene TRBV3-2), with 13 bases aligning to TRBD2. CDR1 and CDR2 (germline): LGHDT, YNNKEL (reference sequence). The CDR3 is made up of 16 amino acids. V dropped 8 bases and J dropped 7; count of bases not matched to a gene: 10. CDR3 DNA: TGTGCCAGCGGCCCCGGACTAGCGGGAGTAGGCGGGGAGCTGTTTTTT. This encodes CASGPGLAGVGGELFF.

V is TRBV6-5 and J is TRBJ1-4; 8 positions agree with TRBD1. CDR3 length: 16 residues. V dropped 0 bases and J dropped 8; count of bases not matched to a gene: 8. Looked up from germline, CDR1 is MNHEY and CDR2 is SVGAGI. Written as DNA, the CDR3 is TGTGCCAGCAGTTACTCGCGGACAGGGCGTTGGGAAAAACTGTTTTTT. Residues: CASSYSRTGRWEKLFF.

In its sample, this clone was seen once. The chain recombines TRBV4-2 with TRBJ1-2, with D maybe TRBD1 (6 bases). The CDR3 has 16 residues. V gave up 0 bases and J gave up 4 bases, with 15 bases separating them. The germline gives CDR1 LGHNA, CDR2 YNFKEQ. CDR3 sequence reads: CASSQDVTQGSYGYTF. CDR3 DNA: TGTGCCAGCAGCCAAGATGTAACACAGGGATCCTATGGCTACACCTTC.

DNA of the CDR3: TGTGCCAGCAGCCTAGCGGGGGGAAGGGAGACCCAGTACTTC. This gives the protein CASSLAGGRETQYF. This chain joins TRBV3-1 (or the pseudogene TRBV3-2) and TRBJ2-5; 10 bases match TRBD2. CDR1 is LGHDT and CDR2 is YNNKEL in the germline V gene (reference sequence). With V trimmed by 4 bases and J by 5 bases, 4 bases remained unmatched. The CDR3 has 14 amino acids.

The chain links TRBV5-1 to TRBJ2-2; D possibly corresponds to TRBD1 (6 bases). The CDR3 totals 14 residues. Trimming removed 9 bases from V and 0 bases from J, with 12 bases in between. Germline-derived CDR1 and CDR2 are SGHRS and YFSETQ. The CDR3 region is CATTDSANTGELFF. The CDR3 nucleotides are TGCGCCACCACGGACAGCGCGAACACCGGGGAGCTGTTTTTT. The full variable domain, rest sourced from reference TRBV5-1 and TRBJ2-2, is KAGVTQTPRYLIKTRGQQVTLSCSPISGHRSVSWYQQTPGQGLQFLFEYFSETQRNKGNFPGRFSGRQFSNSRSEMNVSTLELGDSALYLCATTDSANTGELFFGEGSRLTVL.

V gene TRBV5-6 combines with J gene TRBJ1-5; D gene uncertain. The CDR3 length is 15 residues. Trimming took off 0 bases at V and 2 bases at J, with 9 bases between the two ends. Per the germline V gene, CDR1 is SGHDT and CDR2 is YYEEEE. The CDR3 nucleotides are TGTGCCAGCAGCTTGGGAGGGTTTGGCAATCAGCCCCAGCATTTT. Amino acid sequence: CASSLGGFGNQPQHF.

The rearrangement links TRBV18 to TRBJ1-1; 7 nucleotides line up with TRBD1. The CDR3 extends over 16 amino acids. The ends lost 6 bases at V and 4 bases at J; junction bases unmatched: 14. CDR1 KGHSH and CDR2 LQKENI come from the germline V gene. The CDR3 is CASSPTNRGSSTEAFF. For the CDR3, the DNA is TGTGCCAGCTCCCCAACTAACAGGGGAAGTAGCACTGAAGCTTTCTTT.

The chain combines TRBV5-1 with TRBJ1-5; 8 positions agree with TRBD1. The germline gives CDR1 SGHRS, CDR2 YFSETQ. Trimming removed 3 bases from V and 2 bases from J; junction bases left unmatched: 1. This CDR3 region has 14 residues. The CDR3 is CASSSTGGNQPQHF. The CDR3 nucleotides read TGCGCCAGCAGCTCGACAGGGGGCAATCAGCCCCAGCATTTT.